This T cell receptor beta chain was recovered during a study of blood T cell repertoires in COVID-19 (dated by TCRdb to the early 2020s). With regard to the full study: The collaborator samples originated in the United States, Italy and Spain and spanned the acute and convalescent phases of COVID-19. Deeply sampled blood TCRbeta repertoires from subjects exposed to, actively infected with, or recovered from COVID-19 were included in the dataset. The repertoires were made available in a free public database intended to serve as a resource for research on the immune response to SARS-CoV-2. The samples were drawn from the first 160 participants of the ongoing ImmuneRACE study and from 1,200 or so subjects provided by 6 global collaborators. The sample metadata nearly always contained a de-identified subject ID, COVID-19 status, age in years and sex. The prospective study material was composed of cDNA or gDNA derived from T cells, B-cell-depleted T cells, or PBMCs. Where available, HLA class I and class II types were obtained from metadata supplied by the sample provider rather than from assay-based typing. What the research found in general, with its limitations: The quantity of clinical and demographic metadata differed by source and by participant and was supplied without curation.

For this clone: Its antigen target is currently unknown. Per-base qualities were not stored, and no clone one base away is much larger.

Each collaborating institution followed its own protocols to collect whole blood in K2EDTA tubes. Collaborator samples were shipped for TCRbeta analysis as frozen whole blood, isolated PBMCs, or DNA extracted from either sample type. Reading the germline V gene gives CDR1 MDHEN and CDR2 SYDVKM. V is trimmed back by 10 bases and J by 0 bases, and the junction contains 6 bases that no gene match accounts for. The CDR3 contains 13 residues, cysteine and phenylalanine counted. The entry retains the CDR3 DNA only, 39 bases that are in frame from base 1. TCRbeta CDR3 regions were amplified from genomic DNA using the immunoSEQ Assay, a bias-controlled multiplex PCR. On the authors' methods: The number of nucleated cells in each sample was estimated by amplification of reference gene primers within the assay. To quantify the absolute abundance of each unique TCRbeta CDR3 rearrangement, sequence reads were collapsed and filtered. For each sample, productive Simpson clonality was calculated as the square root of Simpson's diversity index over productive rearrangements. This is the immuneACCESS table as TCRdb keeps it, with only in-frame sequences that have V and J called. A part of the clones is gone; compared with another copy, unresolved V genes explain less than half, and the rest is unexplained. The V and J calls and the clone size are those of that table, but D and trimming were determined from the DNA. This sample is represented by 35,000 to 50,000 clones; about 90% of them were singletons. The ten biggest clones cover about 3% of the sample.

This receptor was identified in a man aged 45 to 65 with active COVID-19. The sequenced material came from peripheral blood. The V and J segments used are TRBV28 and TRBJ2-7, with 7 bases aligning to TRBD1. The DNA reads TGTGCCACCTCTGCAGGGGGCTCCTACGAGCAGTACTTC. It codes for CATSAGGSYEQYF.